This T cell receptor (beta chain) was obtained from a study of T cells in Graves' hyperthyroidism and ophthalmopathy. Regions amplified from RNA transcripts were the TCR beta CDR3 regions. The HTBI set primed first-round TCR CDR3 RT-PCR. TCRdb independently ran MiXCR on the multiplex PCR reads; one entry per CDR3 protein. The table includes 550,000 to 800,000 distinct CDR3 sequences, around 15% detected once. CDR1 and CDR2 from the germline V gene are SGDLS and YYNGEE. This CDR3 comprises 16 residues. Trimming shortened V by 4 bases and J by 9 bases, and 23 bases separated the two germline ends. This chain joins TRBV9 and TRBJ2-1; D is perhaps TRBD2 (5 bases). The receptor's source is a man in his fifties or sixties with Graves' hyperthyroidism. Sequenced input: blood. The CDR3 loop reads CASSPLLSGTQGEQFF. The CDR3 region has the DNA TGTGCCAGCAGCCCCCTCCTGAGCGGTACGCAAGGTGAGCAGTTCTTC.